This TCR beta chain was sequenced for a study of blood T cell repertoires in COVID-19. Study-wide background: The samples span acute and convalescent COVID-19 from the United States, Italy and Spain. Sample material is recorded as cDNA or gDNA derived from T cells, B-cell-depleted T cells, or PBMCs.

Per the original methods: The assay estimated nucleated cells by amplifying reference gene primers. Sequencing used immunoSEQ multiplex PCR; TCRdb keeps in-frame clones, though not all of them. The DNA gave D and trimming, while V, J and clone size come from that table. The table has roughly 40,000 clones, 81% seen once. This clonotype was sampled from a man older than 75 with active or convalescent COVID-19. Specimen: peripheral blood.

CDR3 sequence (DNA): TGTGCCAGCAGCTTGGGGCTAGCGGGCTTCAATGAGCAGTTCTTC. Protein sequence: CASSLGLAGFNEQFF. V and J are TRBV5-8 and TRBJ2-1; 8 bases are shared with TRBD2. The CDR3 is made up of 15 amino acids. The germline V gene encodes CDR1 SGHTS and CDR2 YDEGEE. With 0 bases clipped from V and 6 bases from J, the junction kept 5 bases outside the gene matches.